Following are 3 T cell receptor beta chains from one sample sequenced in a study of cytomegalovirus exposure and HLA in healthy donors. The PCR ran on 60 Vbeta and 13 Jbeta primers. This table comes from immunoSEQ multiplex PCR, and its TCRdb copy is limited to in-frame clones, with some not included. The repertoire holds approximately 85,000 clones, with 80% as singletons. The sample was PBMCs. These receptors were taken from a middle-aged man in good health and CMV-seropositive.

This sequence joins TRBV5-1 and TRBJ1-6, with 8 bases fitting TRBD1. The trim removed 4 bases at V and 7 bases at J, leaving 1 base unmatched. In germline, CDR1 is SGHRS, CDR2 YFSETQ. The CDR3 is made up of 13 amino acids. The CDR3 sequence is CASSTGGNSPLHF. The CDR3 nucleotides are TGCGCCAGCAGCACAGGGGGAAATTCACCCCTCCACTTT. Full variable domain (remainder filled in from reference TRBV5-1 and TRBJ1-6): KAGVTQTPRYLIKTRGQQVTLSCSPISGHRSVSWYQQTPGQGLQFLFEYFSETQRNKGNFPGRFSGRQFSNSRSEMNVSTLELGDSALYLCASSTGGNSPLHFGNGTRLTVT.

This clone has only one observation. The CDR3 region has the DNA TGTGCCAGTCTCTCCCGGGGGACTGAAGCTTTCTTT. Residues: CASLSRGTEAFF. The rearrangement uses TRBV19 and TRBJ1-1; TRBD1 is a possible D gene (5 bases). Trimming took 8 bases from V and 5 from J, leaving 12 bases between them. The CDR3 is 12 residues long. Germline values: CDR1 LNHDA, CDR2 SQIVND (reference sequence).

For the CDR3, the DNA is TGCGCCAGCAGCTTGATTGGAGGGTTACATGGCTACACCTTC. Translating it yields CASSLIGGLHGYTF. The chain joins TRBV5-1 to TRBJ1-2; no firm D call. Trimming pared 1 base from V and 6 bases from J, leaving 13 bases between. CDR1 and CDR2 (germline): SGHRS, YFSETQ. The CDR3 has 14 amino acids.